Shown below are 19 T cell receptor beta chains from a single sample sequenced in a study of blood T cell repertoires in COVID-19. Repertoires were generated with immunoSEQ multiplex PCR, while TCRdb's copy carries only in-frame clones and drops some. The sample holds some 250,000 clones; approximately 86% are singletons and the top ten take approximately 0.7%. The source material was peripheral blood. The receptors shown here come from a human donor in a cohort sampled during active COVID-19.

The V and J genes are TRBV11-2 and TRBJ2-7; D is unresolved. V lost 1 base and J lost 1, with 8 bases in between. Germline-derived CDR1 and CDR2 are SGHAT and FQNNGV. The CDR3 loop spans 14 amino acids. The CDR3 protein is CASSLVSRSYEQYF. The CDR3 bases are TGTGCCAGCAGCTTAGTGAGTCGGTCCTACGAGCAGTACTTC. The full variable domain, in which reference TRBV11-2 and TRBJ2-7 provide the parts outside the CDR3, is EAGVAQSPRYKIIEKRQSVAFWCNPISGHATLYWYQQILGQGPKLLIQFQNNGVVDDSQLPKDRFSAERLKGVDSTLKIQPAKLEDSAVYLCASSLVSRSYEQYFGPGTRLTVT.

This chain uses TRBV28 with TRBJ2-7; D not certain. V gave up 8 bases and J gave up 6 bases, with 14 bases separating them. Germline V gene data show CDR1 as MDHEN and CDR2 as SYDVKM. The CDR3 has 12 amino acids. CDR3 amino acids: CASRASAVEQYF. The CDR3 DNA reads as TGTGCCAGCCGTGCCAGTGCGGTCGAGCAGTACTTC.

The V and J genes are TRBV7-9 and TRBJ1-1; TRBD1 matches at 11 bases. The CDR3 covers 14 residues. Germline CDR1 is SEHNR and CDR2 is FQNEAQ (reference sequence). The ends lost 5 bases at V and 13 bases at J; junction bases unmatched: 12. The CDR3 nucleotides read TGTGCCAGCAGCGGACAGGGGGCTCTTTCTCTCGGTTTCTTT. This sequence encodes CASSGQGALSLGFF.

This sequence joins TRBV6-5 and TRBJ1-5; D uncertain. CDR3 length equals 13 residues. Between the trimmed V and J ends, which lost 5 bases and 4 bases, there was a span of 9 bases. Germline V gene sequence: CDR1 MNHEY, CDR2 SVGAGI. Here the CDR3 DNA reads TGTGCCAGCAGTCATAACGGGAATCAGCCCCAGCATTTT. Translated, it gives CASSHNGNQPQHF.

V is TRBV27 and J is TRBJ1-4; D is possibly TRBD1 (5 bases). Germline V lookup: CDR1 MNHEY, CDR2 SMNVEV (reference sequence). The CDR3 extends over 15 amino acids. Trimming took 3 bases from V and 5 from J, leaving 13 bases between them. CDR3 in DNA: TGTGCCAGCAGTTTCCTCCGTGGGGGGAATGAAAAACTGTTTTTT. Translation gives CASSFLRGGNEKLFF. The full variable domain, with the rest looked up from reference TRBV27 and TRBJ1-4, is EAQVTQNPRYLITVTGKKLTVTCSQNMNHEYMSWYRQDPGLGLRQIYYSMNVEVTDKGDVPEGYKVSRKEKRNFPLILESPSPNQTSLYFCASSFLRGGNEKLFFGSGTQLSVL.

The CDR3 sequence is CASSLGQQGQPQHF. The CDR3 DNA sequence: TGCGCCAGCAGTCTCGGGCAGCAGGGGCAGCCCCAGCATTTT. V gene TRBV5-1 combines with J gene TRBJ1-5; a possible D gene is TRBD1 (6 bases). CDR1 is SGHRS, CDR2 YFSETQ, per germline. The CDR3 spans 14 residues. The V end was cut by 5 bases, the J end by 7 bases, with 16 bases between.

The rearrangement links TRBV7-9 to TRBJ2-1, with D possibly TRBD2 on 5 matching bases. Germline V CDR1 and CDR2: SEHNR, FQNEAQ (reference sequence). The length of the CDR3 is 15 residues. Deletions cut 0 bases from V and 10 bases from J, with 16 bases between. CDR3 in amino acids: CASSLARRSGGEQFF. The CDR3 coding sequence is TGTGCCAGCAGCTTAGCGAGGAGGAGCGGCGGGGAGCAGTTCTTC.

The CDR3 nucleotides are TGTGCCAGCAGTTACTCGTTTAGGGGTAACTATGGCTACACCTTC. It specifies CASSYSFRGNYGYTF. The chain recombines TRBV6-5 with TRBJ1-2; possibly TRBD1 for D (5 bases). Trimming took off 0 bases at V and 1 base at J, with 9 bases between the two ends. The CDR3 is 15 residues long. Germline V gene lookup returns CDR1 MNHEY and CDR2 SVGAGI.

CDR3 in DNA: TGTGCCAGCAGTTTCGGTGGGACAGGATATGGCTACACCTTC. It is translated as CASSFGGTGYGYTF. This chain joins TRBV28 and TRBJ1-2, with 8 bases matching TRBD1. Per germline, CDR1 MDHEN and CDR2 SYDVKM. V shed 3 bases, J shed 5 bases, and the junction held 5 bases outside the gene matches. The CDR3 sequence is 14 residues long.

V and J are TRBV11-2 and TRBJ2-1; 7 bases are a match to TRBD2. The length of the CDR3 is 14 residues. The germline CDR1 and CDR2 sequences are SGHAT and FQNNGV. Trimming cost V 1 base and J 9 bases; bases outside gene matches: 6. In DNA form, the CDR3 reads TGTGCCAGCAGCTTAGTTCTGGGCGGGAGTGAGCAGTTCTTC. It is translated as CASSLVLGGSEQFF.

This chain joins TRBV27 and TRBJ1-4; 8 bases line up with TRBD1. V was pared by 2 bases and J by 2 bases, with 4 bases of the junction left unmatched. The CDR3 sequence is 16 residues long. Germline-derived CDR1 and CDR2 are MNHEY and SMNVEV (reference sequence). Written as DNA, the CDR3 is TGTGCCAGCAGTTTAGGACAGGGATCGACTAATGAAAAACTGTTTTTT. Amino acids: CASSLGQGSTNEKLFF.

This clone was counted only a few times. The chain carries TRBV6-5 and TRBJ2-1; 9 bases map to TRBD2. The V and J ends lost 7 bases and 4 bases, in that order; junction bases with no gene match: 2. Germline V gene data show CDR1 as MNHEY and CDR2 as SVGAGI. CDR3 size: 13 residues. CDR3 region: CASNAGGYNEQFF. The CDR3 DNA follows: TGTGCCAGCAACGCGGGAGGGTACAATGAGCAGTTCTTC.

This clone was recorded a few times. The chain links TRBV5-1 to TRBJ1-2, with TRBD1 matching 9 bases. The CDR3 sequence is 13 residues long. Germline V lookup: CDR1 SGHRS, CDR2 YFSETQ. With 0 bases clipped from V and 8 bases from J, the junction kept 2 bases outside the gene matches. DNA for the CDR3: TGCGCCAGCAGCTTGGAACAGGGGGCCGGCTACACCTTC. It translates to CASSLEQGAGYTF.

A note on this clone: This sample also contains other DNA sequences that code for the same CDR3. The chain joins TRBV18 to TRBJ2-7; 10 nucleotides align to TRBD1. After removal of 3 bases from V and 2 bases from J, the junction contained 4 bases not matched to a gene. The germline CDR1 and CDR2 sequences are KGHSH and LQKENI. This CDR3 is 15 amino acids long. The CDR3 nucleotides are TGTGCCAGCTCACCCCCGGGACAGGGGACCTACGAGCAGTACTTC. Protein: CASSPPGQGTYEQYF.

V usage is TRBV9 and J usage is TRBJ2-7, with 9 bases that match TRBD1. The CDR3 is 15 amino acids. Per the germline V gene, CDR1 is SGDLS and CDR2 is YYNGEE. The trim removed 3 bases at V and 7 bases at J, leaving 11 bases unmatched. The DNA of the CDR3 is TGTGCCAGCAGCGCCTCCCGGGACAGGGATCATGAGCAGTACTTC. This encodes CASSASRDRDHEQYF.

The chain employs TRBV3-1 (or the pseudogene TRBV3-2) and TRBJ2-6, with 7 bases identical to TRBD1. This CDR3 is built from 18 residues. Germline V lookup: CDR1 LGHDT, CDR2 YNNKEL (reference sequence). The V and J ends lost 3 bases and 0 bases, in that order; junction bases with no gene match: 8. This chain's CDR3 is CASSQTVQGSSGANVLTF. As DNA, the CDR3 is TGTGCCAGCAGCCAGACCGTACAGGGGTCCTCTGGGGCCAACGTCCTGACTTTC.

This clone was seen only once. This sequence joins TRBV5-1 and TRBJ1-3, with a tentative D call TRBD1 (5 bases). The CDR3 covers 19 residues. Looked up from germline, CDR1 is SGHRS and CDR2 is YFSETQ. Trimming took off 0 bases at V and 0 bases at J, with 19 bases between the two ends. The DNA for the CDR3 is TGCGCCAGCAGCTTGGACCAGGGAAGGTTTGATAACTCTGGAAACACCATATATTTT. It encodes CASSLDQGRFDNSGNTIYF.

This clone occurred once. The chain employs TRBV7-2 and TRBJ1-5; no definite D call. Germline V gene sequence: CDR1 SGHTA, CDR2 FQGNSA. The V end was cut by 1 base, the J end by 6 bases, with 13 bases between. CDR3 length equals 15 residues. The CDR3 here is CASSLEGGPAQPQHF. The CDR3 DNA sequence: TGTGCCAGCAGCTTAGAAGGCGGCCCAGCTCAGCCCCAGCATTTT.

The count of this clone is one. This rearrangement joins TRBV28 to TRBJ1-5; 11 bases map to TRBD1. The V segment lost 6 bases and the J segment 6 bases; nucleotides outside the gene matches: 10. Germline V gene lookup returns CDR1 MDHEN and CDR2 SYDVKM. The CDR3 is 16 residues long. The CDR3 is CASSPPRTGGGQPQHF. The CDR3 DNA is TGTGCCAGCAGCCCACCCCGGACAGGGGGCGGTCAGCCCCAGCATTTT.